This T cell receptor beta chain came from a study of blood T cell repertoires in COVID-19. Authors' data handling: Estimation of nucleated cell counts relied on the amplification of reference gene primers. Data came from immunoSEQ multiplex PCR; TCRdb stores just in-frame clones and leaves some out. The V and J calls and clone size were taken over from that table, and D and trimming were inferred from the DNA. This table has about 78,000 clones, about nine tenths appearing once. There are 13 residues in the CDR3. Trimming stripped 3 bases from V and 2 bases from J, with 5 bases between. Germline CDR1 reads SNHLY; CDR2 reads FYNNEI.

Sequenced material: peripheral blood. This chain links TRBV2 with TRBJ1-3, with no clear D. This clonotype was obtained from a middle-aged man with active or convalescent COVID-19. The CDR3 protein is CASSEAAGNTIYF. Written as DNA, the CDR3 is TGTGCCAGCAGTGAGGCAGCTGGAAACACCATATATTTT. The full variable domain, with the rest looked up from reference TRBV2 and TRBJ1-3, is EPEVTQTPSHQVTQMGQEVILRCVPISNHLYFYWYRQILGQKVEFLVSFYNNEISEKSEIFDDQFSVERPDGSNFTLKIRSTKLEDSAMYFCASSEAAGNTIYFGEGSWLTVV.